This T cell receptor (beta chain) was documented in a study of cytomegalovirus exposure and HLA in healthy donors. Study-level results: A later analysis linked a missense variant in DCLRE1C to the trimming of TCR beta V and J genes.

Losses at the gene ends were 4 bases for V and 6 bases for J; bases not matched to a gene: 9. The CDR3 length is 15 residues. Germline lookup yields CDR1 SGHRS and CDR2 YFSETQ. As for this clone: What it recognizes is unknown.

A multiplex PCR was run with 60 Vbeta primers and 13 Jbeta primers. TCRdb's table, derived via immunoSEQ multiplex PCR, lists solely in-frame clones and lacks some. This table holds about 120,000 clones, around 70% found once. Sequences were obtained from PBMCs. This chain links TRBV5-1 with TRBJ1-2, with TRBD1 matching 10 bases. This sequence originates from a man aged 40-55 years in good health and CMV-seropositive. CDR3 sequence: CASSKGQGTGDGYTF. DNA of the CDR3: TGCGCCAGCAGCAAGGGACAGGGGACGGGTGATGGCTACACCTTC.